This T cell receptor beta chain stems from a study of blood T cell repertoires in COVID-19. As for the study in general: Acute and convalescent COVID-19 samples came from the United States, Italy and Spain.

A note on this clone: Different DNA sequences within this sample yield the same CDR3.

Original methodology: Reference gene primer amplification gave nucleated cell count estimates. Sequenced by immunoSEQ multiplex PCR; TCRdb stores in-frame clones only, minus some. That table is the source of V, J and clone size, and D and trimming were worked out from the DNA. The data hold 60,000 or so clones, with roughly nine tenths observed a single time. Input material: peripheral blood. The sequence was collected from a woman aged 70-85 years with active COVID-19.

The CDR3 DNA is TGCAGCGTTCTAACAGGGGGAAGCTCCTACGAGCAGTACTTC. This translates into CSVLTGGSSYEQYF. This sequence joins TRBV29-1 and TRBJ2-7; 8 bases map to TRBD1. This CDR3 spans 14 amino acids. Germline loops: CDR1 SQVTM, CDR2 ANQGSEA. The junction had 6 bases not matched to a gene; V was cut back by 5 bases and J by 0 bases.